Listed below are T cell receptor beta chains from one sample, sequenced in a study of blood T cell repertoires in COVID-19. TCRdb keeps only in-frame clones here, not all; method: immunoSEQ multiplex PCR. The table has about 130,000 clones, roughly 80% seen once. What was sequenced was PBMCs or T cells enriched from blood (not recorded which). Source of these receptors: a man aged 50 or older who had recovered from COVID-19. Each CDR3 is given with its conserved first and last residue. D genes are given only for firm matches.

>TRBV7-3|TRBD1
CASSRGAGGAYNEQFF
>TRBV7-9|.
CASSSGGAGWVF
>TRBV9|TRBD2
CASSSGLAGEYEQYF
>TRBV5-1|TRBD2
CASSLLAGGYNEQFF
>TRBV7-6|.
CASSADGSSYNSPLHF
>TRBV5-4|TRBD1
CASSLYAGGFTDTQYF
>TRBV19|TRBD1
CASSPGQGTGELFF
>TRBV5-4|TRBD1
CALSTGPTGELFF
>TRBV9|TRBD1
CASRGQGGNTGELFF
>TRBV7-8|.
CASSFNTGTDTQYF
>TRBV5-8|TRBD1
CASSWRQGNTGELFF
>TRBV7-9|TRBD1
CASSLEQGDNEQFF
>TRBV18|.
CASSPPWRENTEAFF
>TRBV10-3|TRBD2
CAISESIGLVQETQYF
>TRBV12-5|.
CASGLGLAGGELFF
>TRBV5-4|TRBD1
CASRAPGTDQLF
>TRBV3-1/TRBV3-2|.
CASSQVLLGTDTQYF
>TRBV5-1|.
CASSFRTEADTQYF
>TRBV12-3/TRBV12-4|.
CASREDSYEQYF
>TRBV5-4|.
CASSLIGGGASGANVLTF
>TRBV11-2|.
CASSLRTAGNTIYF
>TRBV5-1|TRBD1
CASSGTGGAGTEAFF
>TRBV11-2|TRBD1
CASSTRQGRNTIYF
>TRBV19|TRBD1
CASANTGGASDTQYF
>TRBV6-6|.
CASRTSTGELFF
>TRBV7-6|TRBD1
CASSLRQGGKEKLFF
>TRBV2|TRBD1
CASQDRGRDEQYF
>TRBV20-1|.
CSAVSFYEQYF
>TRBV5-4|.
CASSFQSGVTNEKLFF
>TRBV19|TRBD1
CASSPRPRQGLGSPLHF
>TRBV6-2/TRBV6-3|TRBD2
CASSYSSRTSGGRETQYF
>TRBV7-3|.
CASSLRGPAGNDSPLHF
>TRBV11-2|.
CASSLRSGNEKLFF
>TRBV5-4|.
CASSLVGGRPDTEAFF
>TRBV7-3|.
CASSSYGGTDTQYF
>TRBV7-2|.
CASSPGTPHQPQHF
>TRBV15|TRBD2
CATSRAGGRETQYF
>TRBV7-3|.
CASSSDSQKNSPLHF
>TRBV12-3/TRBV12-4|.
CASNLGAGPQHF
>TRBV7-9|TRBD1
CASSLARTGDYGYTF
>TRBV2|.
CASSVFREGGAVSGLAKNIQYF